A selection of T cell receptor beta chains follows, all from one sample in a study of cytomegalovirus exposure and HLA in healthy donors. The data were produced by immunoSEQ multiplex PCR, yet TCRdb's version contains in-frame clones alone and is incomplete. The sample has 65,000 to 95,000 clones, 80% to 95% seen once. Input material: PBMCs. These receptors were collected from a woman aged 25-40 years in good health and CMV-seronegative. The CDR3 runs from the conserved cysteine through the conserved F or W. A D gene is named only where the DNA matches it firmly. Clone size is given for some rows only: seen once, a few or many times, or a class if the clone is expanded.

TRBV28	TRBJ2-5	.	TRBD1	CASSPSDRDQETQYF	TGTGCCAGCAGTCCGAGCGACAGGGACCAAGAGACCCAGTACTTC
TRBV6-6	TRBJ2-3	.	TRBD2	CASRYSGLAGTDTQYF	TGTGCCAGCAGATACTCGGGACTAGCGGGCACAGATACGCAGTATTTT
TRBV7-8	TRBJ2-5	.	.	CASSSDLAEEETQYF	TGTGCCAGCAGTTCCGACTTAGCGGAGGAGGAGACCCAGTACTTC
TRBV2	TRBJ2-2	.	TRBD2	CASGSVEREGINTGELFF	TGTGCCAGCGGTAGCGTGGAGCGGGAGGGGATAAACACCGGGGAGCTGTTTTTT
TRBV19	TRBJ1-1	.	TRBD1	CASAYTGVGTEAFF	TGTGCCAGTGCCTATACAGGGGTTGGCACTGAAGCTTTCTTT
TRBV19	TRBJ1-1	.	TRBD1	CASSNTGATEAFF	TGTGCCAGTAGTAATACAGGGGCCACTGAAGCTTTCTTT
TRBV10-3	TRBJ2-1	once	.	CAITEAGRNEQFF	TGTGCCATCACCGAGGCGGGACGAAATGAGCAGTTCTTC
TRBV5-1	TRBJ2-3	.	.	CASSPTSIDTQYF	TGCGCCAGCAGTCCCACTAGCATAGATACGCAGTATTTT
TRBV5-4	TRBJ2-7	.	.	CASSVAHWGADEQYF	TGTGCCAGCAGCGTAGCCCACTGGGGAGCGGACGAGCAGTACTTC
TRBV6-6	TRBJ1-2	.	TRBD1	CASREGQGANTF	TGTGCCAGCAGGGAAGGACAGGGGGCTAACACCTTC
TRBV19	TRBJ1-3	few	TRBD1	CASSRGPGNTIYF	TGTGCCAGTAGCAGGGGGCCTGGAAACACCATATATTTT
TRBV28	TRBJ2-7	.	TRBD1	CASQRWAGTGRHEQYF	TGTGCCAGCCAAAGATGGGCCGGGACAGGTCGACACGAGCAGTACTTC
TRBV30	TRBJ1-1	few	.	CAWDKIQGRTEAFF	TGTGCCTGGGACAAAATCCAGGGAAGAACTGAAGCTTTCTTT
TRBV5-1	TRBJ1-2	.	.	CASRRTENYGYTF	TGCGCCAGCAGACGAACAGAGAACTATGGCTACACCTTC
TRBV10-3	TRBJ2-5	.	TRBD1	CAINRDRGPLETQYF	TGTGCCATCAATAGGGACAGGGGGCCGCTAGAGACCCAGTACTTC
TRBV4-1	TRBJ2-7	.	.	CASSQDWQQSSYEQYF	TGCGCCAGCAGCCAAGATTGGCAACAGTCTTCCTACGAGCAGTACTTC
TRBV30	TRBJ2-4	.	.	CAWSVGGSKNIQYF	TGTGCCTGGAGTGTCGGAGGGTCCAAAAACATTCAGTACTTC
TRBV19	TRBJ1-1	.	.	CASSMTADTEAFF	TGTGCCAGTAGTATGACAGCCGACACTGAAGCTTTCTTT
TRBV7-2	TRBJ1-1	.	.	CASSSGREAGTEAFF	TGTGCCAGCAGCTCCGGTCGTGAGGCCGGGACTGAAGCTTTCTTT
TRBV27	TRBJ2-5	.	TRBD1	CASSPDRGRWPQQETQYF	TGTGCCAGCAGTCCAGACAGGGGAAGGTGGCCCCAACAAGAGACCCAGTACTTC
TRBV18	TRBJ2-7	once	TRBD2	CASSLGLAREQYF	TGTGCCAGCTCATTAGGACTAGCGCGAGAGCAGTACTTC
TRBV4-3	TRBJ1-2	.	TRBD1	CASSQDQRTGIYGYTF	TGCGCCAGCAGCCAAGATCAAAGGACAGGAATCTATGGCTACACCTTC